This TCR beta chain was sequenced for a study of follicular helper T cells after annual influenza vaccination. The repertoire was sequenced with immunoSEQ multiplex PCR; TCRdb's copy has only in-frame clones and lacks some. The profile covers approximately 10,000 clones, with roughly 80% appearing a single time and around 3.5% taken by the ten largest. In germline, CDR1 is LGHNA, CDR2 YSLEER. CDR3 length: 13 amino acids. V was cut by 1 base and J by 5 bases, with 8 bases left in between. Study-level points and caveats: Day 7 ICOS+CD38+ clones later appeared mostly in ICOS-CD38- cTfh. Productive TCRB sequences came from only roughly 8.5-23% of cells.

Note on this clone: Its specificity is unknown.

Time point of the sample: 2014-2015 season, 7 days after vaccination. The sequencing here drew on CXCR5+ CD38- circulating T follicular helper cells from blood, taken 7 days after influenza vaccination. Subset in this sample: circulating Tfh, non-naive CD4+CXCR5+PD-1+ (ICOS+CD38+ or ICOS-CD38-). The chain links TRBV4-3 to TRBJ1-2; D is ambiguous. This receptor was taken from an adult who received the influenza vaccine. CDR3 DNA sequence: TGCGCCAGCAGCCAAGGATTCCCTTATGGCTACACCTTC. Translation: CASSQGFPYGYTF.